This T cell receptor beta chain was observed in a study of beta chain features in type 1 diabetes. The wider study: The samples had roughly 110,000,000 sorted cells examined in all.

CDR3 length equals 12 residues. Trimming took 2 bases from V and 5 from J, leaving 9 bases between them. The V gene's germline CDR1 is SQVTM and CDR2 ANQGSEA. The authors reverse transcribed all of the isolated RNA, so sequencing captured expressed TCRB transcripts. Using immunoSEQ multiplex PCR, the repertoire was profiled, and TCRdb retains in-frame clones only, with some absent. The table lists 150,000 to 200,000 clones, 63% of them singletons, with about 0.091% in the top ten. Study-wide results and limits: TCRB rearrangement may or may not be influenced by HLA type; here this remained unresolved. Shorter TCRB CDR3s, moderately but significantly so, marked every one of the four CD4+ subsets in Type 1 diabetes patients. The study found fewer insertions and more deletions at VDJ junctions in type 1 diabetes patients.

This clone was recorded a few times. Antigen: not known. The chain couples TRBV29-1 to TRBJ1-2; unclear D gene. Material for sequencing was naive CD4+ T cells from blood. This receptor was identified in a man younger than 40 with type 1 diabetes. CDR3 residues: CSVETGVYGYTF. The CDR3 bases are TGCAGCGTTGAAACCGGCGTTTATGGCTACACCTTC.